Presented here are 11 T cell receptor beta chains from one specimen sequenced in a study of sequential checkpoint blockade in melanoma. Treatment given: randomized to nivolumab then ipilimumab (arm A) or the reverse (arm B). Assay: immunoSEQ multiplex PCR; the TCRdb copy retains only in-frame clones and omits some. The repertoire holds over 3,500 clones, around 52% seen once, with approximately 22% in the top ten. Material: CD8+ T cells sorted from blood (inferred from file names), obtained from a patient given nivolumab and ipilimumab in sequence. These receptors were obtained from a human patient with melanoma. Some clones in this sample may be carry-over from other donors' samples.

In this sample, this clone turned up a few times. V gene TRBV25-1 combines with J gene TRBJ2-4, with D perhaps matching TRBD1 (6 bases). V lost 4 bases and J 3 bases, leaving 13 bases between the germline ends. This CDR3 region has 15 residues. CDR1 is MGHDK, CDR2 SYGVNS, per germline. CDR3 nucleotides: TGTGCCAGCAGTGGATCGGGACATATCAAAAACATTCAGTACTTC. It translates to CASSGSGHIKNIQYF.

The chain couples TRBV30 to TRBJ2-7, with 8 bases that match TRBD1. The CDR3 spans 14 residues. V shed 5 bases, J shed 0 bases, and the junction held 6 bases outside the gene matches. Per the germline V gene, CDR1 is GTSNPN and CDR2 is SVGIG (reference sequence). DNA for the CDR3: TGTGCCTGGCAGCAGGGGGCCCACTCCTACGAGCAGTACTTC. Amino acids: CAWQQGAHSYEQYF.

V and J are TRBV10-2 and TRBJ2-1; 11 positions match TRBD2. CDR1 is WSHSY and CDR2 is SAAADI in the germline V gene. This CDR3 has 16 residues. V trimming: 7 bases; J trimming: 7 bases; junction bases outside the gene matches: 12. The CDR3 spells CASMGAGLAGGNEQFF. The CDR3 DNA is TGCGCCAGCATGGGGGCAGGTCTAGCGGGGGGTAATGAGCAGTTCTTC.

CDR3 sequence (DNA): TGTGCAAGTCGCCTACGGACAGGACTTAAATGGCCCCTCCACTTT. This gives the protein CASRLRTGLKWPLHF. The V gene is TRBV12-2, the J gene TRBJ1-6; the D segment call TRBD1 is taken from the table without a DNA check. TRBV12-2 is given as a pseudogene. The CDR3 has 15 residues.

This sequence joins TRBV19 and TRBJ2-5, with 9 bases matching TRBD2. Germline V CDR1 and CDR2: LNHDA, SQIVND (reference sequence). This CDR3 is built from 15 residues. V gave up 1 base and J gave up 5 bases; unmatched junction bases: 5. The CDR3 is CASSIGAGGPETQYF. The CDR3 DNA reads TGTGCCAGTAGTATAGGGGCGGGGGGGCCGGAGACCCAGTACTTC.

This clone is termed medium-sized (0.01 to 0.1%). The rearrangement links TRBV28 to TRBJ2-2, with 9 bases matching TRBD2. V lost 8 bases to trimming and J lost 7 bases; unmatched junction nucleotides: 11. Germline loops: CDR1 MDHEN, CDR2 SYDVKM. The CDR3 runs 15 residues. CDR3 sequence: CASREAGGQGGELFF. CDR3 in DNA: TGTGCCAGCCGGGAGGCGGGGGGGCAAGGCGGGGAGCTGTTTTTT.

The rearrangement uses TRBV7-3 and TRBJ2-7, with 7 nucleotides matching TRBD2. The ends lost 5 bases at V and 3 bases at J; junction bases unmatched: 7. This CDR3 is built from 14 residues. The germline V gene has CDR1 SGHTA and CDR2 FQGTGA. The CDR3 is CASSQGGGNYEQYF. The CDR3 DNA sequence: TGTGCCAGCAGCCAAGGCGGGGGAAACTACGAGCAGTACTTC.

This rearrangement joins TRBV5-1 to TRBJ2-3; D unresolved. The germline V gene encodes CDR1 SGHRS and CDR2 YFSETQ. This CDR3 has 13 residues. V was shortened by 4 bases and J by 1 base, with 7 bases between the two germline ends. The CDR3 spells CASSVSGTDTQYF. CDR3 bases: TGCGCCAGCAGCGTGAGCGGCACAGATACGCAGTATTTT.

This chain connects TRBV7-9 to TRBJ1-5; tentative D call: TRBD1 (6 bases). This CDR3 comprises 15 residues. Trimming left V 5 bases short and J 5 bases short, with 16 bases between. CDR1 is SEHNR, CDR2 FQNEAQ, per germline (reference sequence). CDR3 in amino acids: CASSPWGGPDQPQHF. Written as DNA, the CDR3 is TGTGCCAGCAGCCCCTGGGGGGGGCCTGATCAGCCCCAGCATTTT. Full variable domain (missing parts from reference TRBV7-9 and TRBJ1-5): DTGVSQNPRHKITKRGQNVTFRCDPISEHNRLYWYRQTLGQGPEFLTYFQNEAQLEKSRLLSDRFSAERPKGSFSTLEIQRTEQGDSAMYLCASSPWGGPDQPQHFGDGTRLSIL.

V usage is TRBV5-4 and J usage is TRBJ1-2; possibly TRBD1 for D (5 bases). This CDR3 has 15 residues. Germline V gene lookup returns CDR1 SGHNT and CDR2 YYREEE (reference sequence). Trimming took 3 bases from V and 2 from J, leaving 14 bases between them. The CDR3 sequence: CASSSRGRGNYGYTF. The CDR3 bases are TGTGCCAGCAGCTCCCGAGGCCGGGGGAACTATGGCTACACCTTC.

This sequence joins TRBV7-9 and TRBJ1-1; 10 bases line up with TRBD1. Trimming cost V 5 bases and J 5 bases; bases outside gene matches: 8. This CDR3 region has 15 residues. Germline V gene sequence: CDR1 SEHNR, CDR2 FQNEAQ (reference sequence). The CDR3 DNA reads TGTGCCAGCAGCGACGCCGACAGGGGGCATACTGAAGCTTTCTTT. This encodes CASSDADRGHTEAFF.